The TCR beta chain described here comes from a study of CD8+CD57+ T cells in acquired aplastic anemia. Germline CDR1 reads DFQATT; CDR2 reads SNEGSKA (reference sequence). The CDR3 runs to 13 residues. With 0 bases removed from V and 10 bases from J, the gap between germline ends came to 13 bases. Investigators profiled TCR beta VDJ and CDR3 from genomic DNA template. MiXCR was run by TCRdb on the reads, yielding one entry per CDR3 protein. Of about 470,000 distinct CDR3 sequences listed, around 30% were seen once; the top ten hold roughly 0.8%. For sequencing, patients were chosen who had shown expansion of CD8+CD57+ cells by flow cytometry. This clonotype was observed a few times.

This TCR derives from a human donor with aplastic anemia. Material: sorted CD4+, CD8+, or CD8+CD57+ T cells (not recorded which) from PBMCs. This sequence joins TRBV20-1 and TRBJ2-1; D remains ambiguous. The CDR3 reads CSARDQVQFEQFF. In nucleotides, the CDR3 is TGCAGTGCTAGAGATCAGGTCCAGTTCGAGCAGTTCTTC.